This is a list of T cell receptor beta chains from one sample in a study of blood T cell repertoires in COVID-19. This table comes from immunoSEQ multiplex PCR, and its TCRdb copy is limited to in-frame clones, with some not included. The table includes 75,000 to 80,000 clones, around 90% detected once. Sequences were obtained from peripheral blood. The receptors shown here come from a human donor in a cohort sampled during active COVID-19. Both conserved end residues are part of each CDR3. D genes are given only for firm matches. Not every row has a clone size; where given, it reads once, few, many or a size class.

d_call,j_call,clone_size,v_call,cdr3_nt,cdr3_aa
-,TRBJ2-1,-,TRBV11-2,TGTGCCAGCAGCAAGACTCCCCGTACTGAGCAGTTCTTC,CASSKTPRTEQFF
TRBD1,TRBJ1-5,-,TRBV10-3,TGTGCCATCAGTGAATCGACAGGGGATAGCAATCAGCCCCAGCATTTT,CAISESTGDSNQPQHF
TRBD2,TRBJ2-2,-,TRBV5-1,TGCGCCAGCAGCTCCCAGGCTAGCGGGAGTACCGGGGAGCTGTTTTTT,CASSSQASGSTGELFF
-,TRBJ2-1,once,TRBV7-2,TGTGCCAGCAGTCCTCAGGGGTCAGTCTACAATGAGCAGTTCTTC,CASSPQGSVYNEQFF
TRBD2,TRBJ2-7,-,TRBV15,TGTGCCACCAGCAGAGAAAAACTAGCGGCCTACGAGCAGTACTTC,CATSREKLAAYEQYF
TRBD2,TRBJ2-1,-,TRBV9,TGTGCCAGCAGCCAACATACTAGCGGGAGGGCCCCAAGATCCTACAATGAGCAGTTCTTC,CASSQHTSGRAPRSYNEQFF
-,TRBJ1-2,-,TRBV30,TGTGCCTGGACCCCAGGAGGTAACTATGGCTACACCTTC,CAWTPGGNYGYTF
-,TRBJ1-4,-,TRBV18,TGTGCCAGCTCACCACCAGACACACGTGAAAAACTGTTTTTT,CASSPPDTREKLFF
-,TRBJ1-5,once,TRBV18,TGTGCCAGCTCACCACAGTCACAATATCAGCCCCAGCATTTT,CASSPQSQYQPQHF
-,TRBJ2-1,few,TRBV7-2,TGTGCCAGCAGCTTAGCACTAGAGGATGAGCAGTTCTTC,CASSLALEDEQFF
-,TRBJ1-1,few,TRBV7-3,TGTGCCAGCAGCTTGCAGGGTCAAAACACTGAAGCTTTCTTT,CASSLQGQNTEAFF
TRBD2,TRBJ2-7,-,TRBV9,TGTGCCAGCAGCGTAGAGACTAGCGGAGACGAGCAGTACTTC,CASSVETSGDEQYF
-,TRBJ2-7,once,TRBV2,TGTGCCAGCACGCTAGCCTACGAGCAGTACTTC,CASTLAYEQYF
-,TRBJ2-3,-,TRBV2,TGTGCCAGCAGACAGGAGTCCGCCACAGATACGCAGTATTTT,CASRQESATDTQYF
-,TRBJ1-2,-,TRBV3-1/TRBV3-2,TGTGCCAGCAGCCATGACCGGGGAGCTCACTATGGCTACACCTTC,CASSHDRGAHYGYTF
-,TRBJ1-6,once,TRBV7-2,TGTGCCAGCAGCTTAGAGGGAGTGGGTAATTCACCCCTCCACTTT,CASSLEGVGNSPLHF
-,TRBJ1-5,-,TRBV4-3,TGCGCCAGCAGCCCGAGGCGGCTGCGGGGATCCCAGCCCCAGCATTTT,CASSPRRLRGSQPQHF
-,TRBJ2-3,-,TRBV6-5,TGTGCCAGCAGGGCAGGGGGGAGCACAGATACGCAGTATTTT,CASRAGGSTDTQYF
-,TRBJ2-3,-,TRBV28,TGTGCCAGCGGCGGGGCCAACACAGATACGCAGTATTTT,CASGGANTDTQYF
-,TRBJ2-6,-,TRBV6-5,TGTGCCAGCAGTAAACAACAGGGAGATACCAACGTCCTGACTTTC,CASSKQQGDTNVLTF
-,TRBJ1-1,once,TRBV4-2,TGTGCCAGCAGCCAAGATGATGCGGGAACCACTGAAGCTTTCTTT,CASSQDDAGTTEAFF
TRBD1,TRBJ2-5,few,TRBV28,TGTGCCCCCAGATCCGGCCTACAGGGGAACCAAGAGACCCAGTACTTC,CAPRSGLQGNQETQYF